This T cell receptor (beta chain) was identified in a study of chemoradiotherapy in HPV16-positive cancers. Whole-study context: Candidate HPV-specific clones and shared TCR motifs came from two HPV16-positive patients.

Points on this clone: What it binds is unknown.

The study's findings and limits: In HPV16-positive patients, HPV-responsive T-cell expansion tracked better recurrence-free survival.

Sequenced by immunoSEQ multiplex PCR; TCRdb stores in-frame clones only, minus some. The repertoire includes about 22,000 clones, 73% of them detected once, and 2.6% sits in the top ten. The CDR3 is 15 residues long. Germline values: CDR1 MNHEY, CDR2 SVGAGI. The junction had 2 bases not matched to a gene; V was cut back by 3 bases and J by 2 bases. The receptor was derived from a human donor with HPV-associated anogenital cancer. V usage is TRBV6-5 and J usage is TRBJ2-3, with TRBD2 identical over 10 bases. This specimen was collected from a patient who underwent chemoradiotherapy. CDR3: CASSYSGRNTDTQYF. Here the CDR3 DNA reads TGTGCCAGCAGTTATAGCGGGAGGAACACAGATACGCAGTATTTT.